This TCR beta chain was captured by sequencing in a study of T cell repertoires in cytomegalovirus infection. The CDR3 has 13 amino acids. The germline CDR1 and CDR2 sequences are SGHAT and FQNNGV. Trimming took off 1 base at V and 0 bases at J, with 1 base between the two ends. This clonotype was found many times. In TCRdb, the reads were re-called with MiXCR into one record per CDR3 protein. This sample has fewer than 250,000 distinct CDR3 sequences; under 25% occur once, and the top ten carry around a sixth. This receptor was identified in a human donor in good health (CMV status not recorded). Some clones in this sample may be carry-over from other donors' samples. Sequenced: CD8+ T cells from PBMCs. This chain joins TRBV11-2 and TRBJ1-5; D unresolved. The DNA for the CDR3 is TGTGCCAGCAGCTTAGCTAGCAATCAGCCCCAGCATTTT. Amino acid sequence: CASSLASNQPQHF.